These 21 T cell receptor beta chains share one sample of origin, sequenced in a study of tumor and adjacent non-tumor tissue in lung cancer. The library came from three nested PCR rounds adapted from ARM-PCR protocols. TCRdb re-called the multiplex PCR reads through MiXCR, storing one row per CDR3 protein. The profile shows approximately 47,000 distinct CDR3 sequences, 64% of them singletons. This sample's RNA came from whole unsorted tissue. The normal lung tissue was taken more than 3 cm from the tumor edge. The material sequenced was distant non-tumor lung tissue. These receptors were taken from a woman between 65 and 79 years old with non-small cell lung cancer.

In the case of this clonotype: Relative to the germline gene, one junction end is altered; a read error may explain this. The rearrangement uses TRBV11-1 and TRBJ2-1; TRBD2 aligns across 7 bases. Per the germline V gene, CDR1 is SGHAT and CDR2 is FQDESV (reference sequence). This CDR3 has 14 residues. The CDR3 sequence: CASSPGLVYDEEFF. CDR3 nucleotide sequence: TGTGCCAGTAGCCCCGGACTAGTCTACGATGAGGAGTTCTTC. Filled out from reference TRBV11-1 and TRBJ2-1, the complete variable domain reads EAEVAQSPRYKITEKSQAVAFWCDPISGHATLYWYRQILGQGPELLVQFQDESVVDDSQLPKDRFSAERLKGVDSTLKIQPAELGDSAMYLCASSPGLVYDEEFFGPGTRLTVL.

A note on this clonotype: A read error is possible here, since a much larger clone lies one base away. No conserved phenylalanine or tryptophan is present at the end of the CDR3, so a read error is the likely explanation. The V and J genes are TRBV28 and TRBJ2-4; 7 positions agree with TRBD1. CDR3 size: 13 residues. From germline, CDR1 is MDHEN and CDR2 SYDVKM. The V gene end was trimmed by 6 bases and the J gene end by 7 bases; junction bases not matched to a gene: 6. The CDR3 reads CASSSLGQNIQYL. Written as DNA, the CDR3 is TGTGCCAGCAGCAGTTTGGGACAGAACATTCAGTACTTA.

Points on this clonotype: Compared with germline, one end of the junction differs, possibly owing to a read error. The CDR3 sequence is CASSLESAESGYIF. The CDR3 bases are TGCGCCAGCAGCTTGGAATCGGCAGAGTCTGGCTACATCTTC. The rearrangement joins TRBV5-1 to TRBJ1-2; D is ambiguous. Germline CDR1 reads SGHRS; CDR2 reads YFSETQ. The CDR3 is 14 amino acids.

With respect to this clonotype: One end of the junction is discordant with germline, which a read error may explain. The chain links TRBV7-8 to TRBJ2-6, with D hard to call. This CDR3 has 15 residues. Germline V CDR1 and CDR2: SGHVS, FQNEAQ. The CDR3 nucleotides are TGTGCCAGTAGCTTAATGGGAACAGGGGCCAACGTCCTGACTTTC. It is translated as CASSLMGTGANVLTF.

This rearrangement joins TRBV30 to TRBJ1-1; D is unresolved. The CDR3 consists of 12 residues. Trimming shortened V by 4 bases and J by 4 bases, and 10 bases separated the two germline ends. In germline, CDR1 is GTSNPN, CDR2 SVGIG (reference sequence). The CDR3 nucleotides are TGTGCCTGGACGGAAGTGTGCACTGAAGCTTTCTTT. Amino acids: CAWTEVCTEAFF.

Points on this clonotype: No conserved phenylalanine or tryptophan is present at the end of the CDR3, so a read error is the likely explanation. The rearrangement uses TRBV29-1 and TRBJ2-7; D unresolved. The CDR3 has 11 amino acids. CDR1 is SQVTM, CDR2 ANQGSEA, per germline. The V end was cut by 5 bases, the J end by 1 base, with 6 bases between. CDR3 nucleotides: TGCAGCGTTCAGGATTCCTACGAGCAGTACCTC. It translates to CSVQDSYEQYL.

This clonotype showed up just once. The junction departs from the called germline gene at one end, perhaps through a read error. This chain connects TRBV7-8 to TRBJ1-5; no clear D gene. CDR1 and CDR2 from the germline V gene are SGHVS and FQNEAQ. The CDR3 totals 15 residues. DNA for the CDR3: TGTGACAGCACCTTAGTAGCATCCGAGAATCAGCCCCAGCATTTT. This translates into CDSTLVASENQPQHF.

This clonotype was seen ten or more times. The CDR3 DNA reads TGCGCCAGCAAGGAACCCTACAGGGGAAAGGTTATCACCTTC. This codes for CASKEPYRGKVITF. This chain connects TRBV5-1 to TRBJ1-2; 7 nucleotides align to TRBD1. The CDR3 is 14 residues long. CDR1 SGHRS and CDR2 YFSETQ come from the germline V gene. V was pared by 6 bases and J by 13 bases, with 18 bases of the junction left unmatched.

This chain links TRBV30 with TRBJ2-1; no clear D gene. The CDR3 totals 14 residues. Germline V gene data show CDR1 as GTSNPN and CDR2 as SVGIG (reference sequence). V dropped 2 bases and J dropped 2 bases, with 10 bases sitting between them. CDR3 DNA: TGTGCCTGGAGTAGTGTCGGTGCCTACAATGAGCAGTTCTTC. Protein: CAWSSVGAYNEQFF. Complete variable domain (other parts from reference TRBV30 and TRBJ2-1): SQTIHQWPATLVQPVGSPLSLECTVEGTSNPNLYWYRQAAGRGLQLLFYSVGIGQISSEVPQNLSASRPQDRQFILSSKKLLLSDSGFYLCAWSSVGAYNEQFFGPGTRLTVL.

This clonotype was detected a few times. One end of the junction is discordant with germline, which a read error may explain. The chain is built from TRBV4-2 and TRBJ2-2, with 7 bases fitting TRBD1. Germline lookup yields CDR1 LGHNA and CDR2 YNFKEQ. This CDR3 region has 16 residues. CDR3 sequence reads: CDSSQDWATNTGELSF. For the CDR3, the DNA is TGTGACAGCAGCCAAGATTGGGCCACGAACACAGGGGAGCTGTCTTTT.

Concerning this clonotype: The CDR3 does not close with the conserved phenylalanine or tryptophan, likely indicating a read error. The DNA is omitted, as the CDR3 cannot be located on it reliably, and the CDR3 follows TCRdb's listing. V usage is TRBV5-5 and J usage is TRBJ2-1. CDR1 is SGHKS, CDR2 YYEKEE, per germline (reference sequence). The CDR3 adds up to 12 amino acids, both ends counted. This chain's CDR3 is CASSLSFGGRLL.

Concerning this clonotype itself: Relative to the germline gene, one junction end is altered; a read error may explain this. The chain links TRBV6-1 to TRBJ2-3, with 10 nucleotides matching TRBD1. Germline lookup yields CDR1 MNHNS and CDR2 SASEGT. This CDR3 region has 15 residues. The CDR3 reads CASRDIRDRGDTKYF. The CDR3, as DNA: TGTGCCAGCAGGGACATCCGGGACAGGGGCGATACGAAGTATTTT.

There are many counts of this clonotype. The chain combines TRBV20-1 with TRBJ2-5, with 10 bases that match TRBD2. Germline CDR1 DFQATT, CDR2 SNEGSKA (reference sequence). Trimming cost V 5 bases and J 5 bases; bases outside gene matches: 11. The CDR3 is 15 residues long. For the CDR3, the DNA is TGCAGTGCTGCTAGCGGGAGTGACGTCGAGGAGACCCAGTACTTC. As protein: CSAASGSDVEETQYF.

V is TRBV5-4 and J is TRBJ2-3; possibly TRBD2 for D (5 bases). CDR3 length: 15 amino acids. Germline CDR1 reads SGHNT; CDR2 reads YYREEE (reference sequence). The V end lost 5 bases, the J end lost 15 bases, and 28 bases lay between the germline ends. The CDR3 reads CASRREIEGWDTHYF. CDR3 nucleotide sequence: TGTGCCAGCAGACGAGAAATAGAGGGTTGGGATACACACTATTTT.

The chain couples TRBV30 to TRBJ2-5; D may be TRBD2 (7 bases). CDR1 and CDR2 from the germline V gene are GTSNPN and SVGIG (reference sequence). The CDR3 is made up of 14 amino acids. V lost 4 bases and J 1 base, leaving 13 bases between the germline ends. CDR3 bases: TGTGCCTGGAAAAAGGGGGGGCTCCAAGAGACCCAGTACTTC. It codes for CAWKKGGLQETQYF.

For this clonotype: Given a much more abundant clone one base away, this may be a read error. The chain links TRBV20-1 to TRBJ2-1; possibly TRBD2 for D (6 bases). From germline, CDR1 is DFQATT and CDR2 SNEGSKA (reference sequence). V dropped 2 bases and J dropped 6 bases, with 17 bases sitting between them. The CDR3 runs 15 residues. Written as DNA, the CDR3 is TGCAGTGCTAGACTAGCGAGAGGGTTTTCCAATGAGCAGTTCTTC. It is translated as CSARLARGFSNEQFF.

For this clonotype: Here the CDR3 omits its conserved ending phenylalanine or tryptophan, so a read error is the likely source. Here the CDR3 reads CGVETGTEAFL. In nucleotides, the CDR3 is TGCGGCGTTGAGACGGGCACTGAAGCTTTCCTT. This sequence joins TRBV29-1 and TRBJ1-1; D unclear. CDR3 length: 11 residues. Germline lookup yields CDR1 SQVTM and CDR2 ANQGSEA.

This clonotype was counted between two and nine times. This rearrangement joins TRBV7-8 to TRBJ1-1; D gene unclear. The CDR3 length is 15 residues. V gave up 1 base and J gave up 1 base, with 10 bases separating them. Germline V gene sequence: CDR1 SGHVS, CDR2 FQNEAQ. CDR3 amino acids: CASSLVPRANTEAFF. For the CDR3, the DNA is TGTGCCAGCAGCTTAGTGCCGAGGGCGAACACTGAAGCTTTCTTT.

This clonotype has at least ten counts. For the CDR3, the DNA is TGTGCCAGCAGCTTGGGGGCAGTGGACACTGAAGCTTTCTTT. It codes for CASSLGAVDTEAFF. The chain combines TRBV5-6 with TRBJ1-1, with D unclear. V was trimmed by 0 bases and J by 3 bases, leaving 9 bases between them. This CDR3 comprises 14 residues. Germline loops: CDR1 SGHDT, CDR2 YYEEEE.

Remarks on this clonotype: This could be a read error, since a much larger clone is one nucleotide away. This CDR3 is missing its conserved last phenylalanine or tryptophan, likely due to a read error. CDR3 protein: CASGVEGPNTGELFS. Written as DNA, the CDR3 is TGCGCCAGCGGGGTGGAGGGACCAAACACCGGGGAGCTGTTTTCT. The V gene is TRBV5-1, the J gene TRBJ2-2; D is possibly TRBD2 (6 bases). Trimming stripped 7 bases from V and 2 bases from J, with 15 bases between. The CDR3 consists of 15 residues. Germline lookup yields CDR1 SGHRS and CDR2 YFSETQ.

Of note for this clonotype: No conserved phenylalanine or tryptophan is present at the end of the CDR3, so a read error is the likely explanation. The chain links TRBV29-1 to TRBJ2-7, with 8 bases aligning to TRBD1. Germline CDR1 is SQVTM and CDR2 is ANQGSEA. CDR3 length equals 13 residues. The CDR3 sequence: CRVPGQGHYEQYS. The CDR3 DNA reads TGCCGCGTGCCCGGACAGGGACACTACGAGCAGTACTCC.